These 27 T cell receptor beta chains were all obtained from the same sample, sequenced in a study of cytomegalovirus exposure and HLA in healthy donors. A multiplex PCR was run with 60 Vbeta primers and 13 Jbeta primers. Assay used: immunoSEQ multiplex PCR; TCRdb lists only in-frame clones, some missing. The sample yields 74,000 or so clones, around 76% seen once. Sequencing was carried out using PBMCs. Receptor source: a male donor in good health and CMV-seropositive.

The chain carries TRBV19 and TRBJ2-5; 7 bases are a match to TRBD2. The junction had 13 bases not matched to a gene; V was cut back by 7 bases and J by 5 bases. This CDR3 has 15 amino acids. Germline V gene sequence: CDR1 LNHDA, CDR2 SQIVND (reference sequence). CDR3 DNA sequence: TGTGCCAGTACCGCACGACTAGCATCGTGGGAGACCCAGTACTTC. This gives the protein CASTARLASWETQYF.

CDR3 residues: CASSPLVPLGLAEFSYEQYF. The CDR3 coding sequence is TGTGCCAGCAGCCCCCTTGTTCCGTTAGGACTAGCGGAGTTTTCCTACGAGCAGTACTTC. V and J are TRBV27 and TRBJ2-7, with 10 positions matching TRBD2. V shed 6 bases and J 1 base; nucleotides not matched to a gene: 21. CDR3 size: 20 residues. Germline lookup yields CDR1 MNHEY and CDR2 SMNVEV (reference sequence).

The J gene is TRBJ1-2, the V gene TRBV5-6; D is perhaps TRBD1 (5 bases). The V end lost 1 base, the J end lost 8 bases, and 12 bases lay between the germline ends. CDR3 length: 13 amino acids. The germline V gene encodes CDR1 SGHDT and CDR2 YYEEEE. The CDR3 sequence: CASSLLGEGGYTF. CDR3 nucleotides: TGTGCCAGCAGCTTGTTAGGGGAGGGAGGCTACACCTTC.

The J gene is TRBJ2-5, the V gene TRBV5-1; TRBD2 might be the D (6 bases). V lost 0 bases to trimming and J lost 7 bases, with 16 bases between them. This CDR3 is 15 amino acids long. The germline V gene encodes CDR1 SGHRS and CDR2 YFSETQ. CDR3 DNA: TGCGCCAGCAGCTTGGTTGGTGATAGCGGAGGGACCCAGTACTTC. Translating it yields CASSLVGDSGGTQYF.

The chain recombines TRBV4-1 with TRBJ1-5, with a weak D call TRBD1 (5 bases). Per the germline V gene, CDR1 is MGHRA and CDR2 is YSYEKL. Trimming stripped 1 base from V and 4 bases from J, with 14 bases between. This CDR3 has 16 amino acids. CDR3 sequence: CASSQGSGAGNQPQHF. DNA of the CDR3: TGCGCCAGCAGCCAAGGTTCTGGGGCGGGGAATCAGCCCCAGCATTTT.

The chain employs TRBV10-3 and TRBJ2-5; 8 bases line up with TRBD1. Germline-derived CDR1 and CDR2 are ENHRY and SYGVKD. The CDR3 is 16 residues long. J lost 5 bases, V lost 3 bases, and 11 bases had no gene match. CDR3 DNA: TGTGCCATCAGTGACCCCGCCGACAGGGGCCAGGAGACCCAGTACTTC. Amino acids: CAISDPADRGQETQYF.

V and J are TRBV29-1 and TRBJ2-7; 8 nucleotides align to TRBD2. V lost 3 bases and J lost 6; bases outside the gene matches: 13. From germline, CDR1 is SQVTM and CDR2 ANQGSEA. The CDR3 is 15 residues long. DNA for the CDR3: TGCAGCGTTGATTCGGGTAGCGGGATCACCGGCGAGCAGTACTTC. Its protein is CSVDSGSGITGEQYF.

The chain couples TRBV7-2 to TRBJ2-1, with TRBD2 as a possible D gene (5 bases). Germline values: CDR1 SGHTA, CDR2 FQGNSA. The CDR3 spans 13 residues. Trimming pared 3 bases from V and 7 bases from J, leaving 10 bases between. The chain's CDR3 is CASSFYTGNEQFF. The CDR3 nucleotides are TGTGCCAGCAGCTTTTATACGGGGAATGAGCAGTTCTTC.

This clone was seen more than once but under ten times. V and J are TRBV4-3 and TRBJ1-4, with D tentatively TRBD1 (5 bases). CDR1 LGHNA and CDR2 YSLEER come from the germline V gene. The V and J ends lost 0 bases and 8 bases respectively, with 16 bases between them. The CDR3 spans 16 residues. CDR3 protein: CASSQDGGPVGEKLFF. For the CDR3, the DNA is TGCGCCAGCAGCCAAGACGGGGGACCCGTGGGGGAAAAACTGTTTTTT.

The chain links TRBV7-8 to TRBJ2-3; tentatively, D is TRBD2 (6 bases). With 3 bases removed from V and 6 bases from J, the gap between germline ends came to 13 bases. This CDR3 is 14 amino acids long. The germline gives CDR1 SGHVS, CDR2 FQNEAQ. The CDR3 protein is CASSFDGTGDTQYF. The CDR3 nucleotides are TGTGCCAGCAGCTTTGATGGGACTGGGGATACGCAGTATTTT.

In DNA form, the CDR3 reads TGTGCCAGCAGTTTCGGTAACATTCAGTACTTC. This codes for CASSFGNIQYF. The genes are TRBV28 and TRBJ2-4; D unclear. This CDR3 comprises 11 residues. V gave up 3 bases and J gave up 7 bases, with 4 bases separating them. Per germline, CDR1 MDHEN and CDR2 SYDVKM. Full variable domain (rest looked up from reference TRBV28 and TRBJ2-4): DVKVTQSSRYLVKRTGEKVFLECVQDMDHENMFWYRQDPGLGLRLIYFSYDVKMKEKGDIPEGYSVSREKKERFSLILESASTNQTSMYLCASSFGNIQYFGAGTRLSVL.

The CDR3, as DNA: TGTGCCATCAGTGACTGGGACAGGGCCCGGTCGAGGACCGGGGAGCTGTTTTTT. Amino acids: CAISDWDRARSRTGELFF. The rearrangement joins TRBV10-3 to TRBJ2-2; 9 bases align to TRBD1. V gave up 3 bases and J gave up 5 bases; unmatched junction bases: 13. The germline gives CDR1 ENHRY, CDR2 SYGVKD. The CDR3 contains 18 residues.

Written as DNA, the CDR3 is TGTGCCAGTTCCGATCCGAATGCGTCGCAGTATTTT. It is translated as CASSDPNASQYF. The rearrangement joins TRBV6-6 to TRBJ2-3; D call uncertain. The CDR3 has 12 amino acids. The germline CDR1 and CDR2 sequences are MNHNY and SVGAGI (reference sequence). Deletions cut 9 bases from V and 10 bases from J, with 17 bases between.

The chain joins TRBV27 to TRBJ1-6; tentative D call: TRBD1 (6 bases). Germline loops: CDR1 MNHEY, CDR2 SMNVEV (reference sequence). V was clipped by 5 bases and J by 5 bases, with 16 bases between them. The CDR3 covers 16 residues. The CDR3 here is CASSTGLMRNNSPLHF. The CDR3 bases are TGTGCCAGCAGTACAGGGCTAATGCGTAATAATTCACCCCTCCACTTT.

The V call is TRBV5-1, the J call TRBJ2-3, with 9 bases lining up with TRBD2. The trim removed 2 bases at V and 4 bases at J, leaving 8 bases unmatched. The CDR3 consists of 16 residues. Germline CDR1 reads SGHRS; CDR2 reads YFSETQ. In DNA, the CDR3 is TGCGCCAGCAGCTTTGGTCCCGGGACTAGCCCAGATACGCAGTATTTT. Its translation is CASSFGPGTSPDTQYF.

V usage is TRBV28 and J usage is TRBJ2-7; TRBD1 aligns across 7 bases. The CDR3 runs 15 residues. Germline CDR1 is MDHEN and CDR2 is SYDVKM. V was pared by 7 bases and J by 4 bases, with 13 bases of the junction left unmatched. The CDR3 DNA reads as TGTGCCAGCACCACCCTCGGGACAGAGACTTACGAGCAGTACTTC. As protein: CASTTLGTETYEQYF.

V and J are TRBV7-8 and TRBJ2-1; D perhaps matches TRBD2 (5 bases). The CDR3 has 14 amino acids. Trimming took off 5 bases at V and 7 bases at J, with 15 bases between the two ends. Germline V gene data show CDR1 as SGHVS and CDR2 as FQNEAQ. The DNA for the CDR3 is TGTGCCAGCAGCCCCAGACTACCTATAAATGAGCAGTTCTTC. Its protein product is CASSPRLPINEQFF. Using reference TRBV7-8 and TRBJ2-1 for the parts outside the CDR3, the full variable domain is GAGVSQSPRYKVAKRGQDVALRCDPISGHVSLFWYQQALGQGPEFLTYFQNEAQLDKSGLPSDRFFAERPEGSVSTLKIQRTQQEDSAVYLCASSPRLPINEQFFGPGTRLTVL.

The chain employs TRBV15 and TRBJ1-1; D gene unclear. This CDR3 has 12 residues. Germline assignment: CDR1 LNHNV and CDR2 YYDKDF (reference sequence). The ends were cut back, 0 bases at V and 11 bases at J, with 10 bases in the middle. The CDR3 reads CATSRDRRAAFF. CDR3 coding DNA: TGTGCCACCAGCAGAGATCGGCGAGCGGCTTTCTTT.

The V gene is TRBV25-1, the J gene TRBJ1-5; tentative D call: TRBD1 (5 bases). V was pared by 3 bases and J by 9 bases, with 6 bases between. Per the germline V gene, CDR1 is MGHDK and CDR2 is SYGVNS. This CDR3 spans 11 amino acids. Here the CDR3 reads CASSDQGPQHF. DNA for the CDR3: TGTGCCAGCAGTGATCAGGGGCCCCAGCATTTT.

The chain recombines TRBV7-8 with TRBJ1-1; maybe TRBD1 (5 bases). Trimming shortened V by 0 bases and J by 3 bases, and 5 bases separated the two germline ends. Germline CDR1 is SGHVS and CDR2 is FQNEAQ. The CDR3 covers 13 residues. CDR3 region: CASSLAGDTEAFF. The DNA for the CDR3 is TGTGCCAGCAGCTTAGCAGGGGACACTGAAGCTTTCTTT.

This chain connects TRBV5-1 to TRBJ2-3; D is perhaps TRBD2 (7 bases). This CDR3 is built from 15 residues. CDR1 SGHRS and CDR2 YFSETQ come from the germline V gene. Trimming shortened V by 1 base and J by 1 base, and 10 bases separated the two germline ends. The CDR3: CASSLRGGRTDTQYF. CDR3 in DNA: TGCGCCAGCAGCTTGAGGGGGGGCCGCACAGATACGCAGTATTTT.

This chain links TRBV6-1 with TRBJ1-2, with 9 bases fitting TRBD1. V lost 2 bases, J lost 6 bases, and 4 bases stayed unmatched. CDR1 is MNHNS, CDR2 SASEGT, per germline. This CDR3 spans 14 amino acids. Here the CDR3 DNA reads TGTGCCAGCAGTGAAACAGGGGGCTTTAATGGCTACACCTTC. It yields the protein CASSETGGFNGYTF.

This rearrangement joins TRBV7-8 to TRBJ2-5; 11 bases fit TRBD2. CDR3 length: 14 amino acids. Germline values: CDR1 SGHVS, CDR2 FQNEAQ. V shed 5 bases and J 5 bases; nucleotides not matched to a gene: 4. DNA of the CDR3: TGTGCCAGCAGCGAGGGACTAGCGGATGAGACCCAGTACTTC. Protein product: CASSEGLADETQYF.

The chain links TRBV5-1 to TRBJ1-6; D might be TRBD1 (5 bases). CDR3 length: 13 residues. CDR1 SGHRS and CDR2 YFSETQ come from the germline V gene. The V gene lost 4 bases and the J gene lost 6 bases, with 8 bases spanning the gap. The CDR3 loop is CASSPDSNSPLHF. Written as DNA, the CDR3 is TGCGCCAGCAGCCCCGACAGTAATTCACCCCTCCACTTT.

The chain couples TRBV19 to TRBJ1-5; D is possibly TRBD1 (5 bases). V dropped 7 bases and J dropped 6 bases, with 13 bases sitting between them. CDR1 and CDR2 from the germline V gene are LNHDA and SQIVND (reference sequence). The CDR3 is made up of 13 amino acids. CDR3 sequence (DNA): TGTGCCAGTACCGACAGCTGGGCTCAGCCCCAGCATTTT. Residues: CASTDSWAQPQHF.

In the case of this clone: The junction and the germline gene differ at one end; a read error may be behind it. V gene TRBV7-9 combines with J gene TRBJ2-2; D perhaps matches TRBD2 (5 bases). This CDR3 region has 14 residues. Germline CDR1 and CDR2: SEHNR and FQNEAQ (reference sequence). The CDR3 sequence is CSSSMDSNTGELFF. For the CDR3, the DNA is TGTTCCAGCAGCATGGACTCCAACACCGGGGAGCTGTTTTTT.

This chain links TRBV10-3 with TRBJ2-7; 11 bases map to TRBD2. Germline lookup yields CDR1 ENHRY and CDR2 SYGVKD. J gave up 2 bases and V 6 bases, and 0 bases lay outside the gene matches. The CDR3 has 13 residues. CDR3 protein: CAIRGLAAYEQYF. As DNA, the CDR3 is TGTGCCATCAGGGGACTAGCGGCCTACGAGCAGTACTTC.